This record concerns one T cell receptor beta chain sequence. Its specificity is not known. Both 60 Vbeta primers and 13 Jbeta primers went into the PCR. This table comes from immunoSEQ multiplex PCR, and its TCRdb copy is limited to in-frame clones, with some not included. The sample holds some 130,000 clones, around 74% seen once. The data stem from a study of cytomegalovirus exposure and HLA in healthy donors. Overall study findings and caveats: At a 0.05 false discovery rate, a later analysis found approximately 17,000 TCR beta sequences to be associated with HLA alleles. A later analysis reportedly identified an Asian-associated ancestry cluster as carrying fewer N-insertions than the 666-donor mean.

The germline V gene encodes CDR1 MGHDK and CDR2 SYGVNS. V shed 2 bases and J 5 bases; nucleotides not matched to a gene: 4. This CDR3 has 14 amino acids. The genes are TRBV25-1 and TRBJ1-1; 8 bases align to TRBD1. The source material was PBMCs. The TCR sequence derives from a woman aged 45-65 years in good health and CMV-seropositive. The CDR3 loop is CASSETGGGTEAFF. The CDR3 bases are TGTGCCAGCAGTGAAACAGGGGGAGGGACTGAAGCTTTCTTT.